This is a list of T cell receptor beta chains from one sample in a study of identical twins. TCRdb ran MiXCR on the 5' RACE reads and lists one entry per CDR3 protein. The sample has a few hundred thousand distinct CDR3 sequences, under 20% seen once. The sequenced sample was naive T cells sorted from blood. These receptors were obtained from a man in his fifties or sixties in good health. The CDR3 runs from the conserved cysteine through the conserved F or W. A D gene is named only where the DNA matches it firmly. Some rows have no size entry. The others give once, few or many, or a class for an expanded clone.

v_call,d_call,j_call,clone_size,cdr3_aa,cdr3_nt
TRBV7-8,NA,TRBJ1-1,NA,CASSSGAENTEAFF,TGTGCCAGCAGCTCAGGGGCCGAGAACACTGAAGCTTTCTTT
TRBV11-2,NA,TRBJ2-7,NA,CASSLGVTSYEQYF,TGTGCCAGCAGCTTAGGTGTGACTTCCTACGAGCAGTACTTC
TRBV9,TRBD2,TRBJ2-1,few,CASSVERGVVYNEQFF,TGTGCCAGCAGCGTGGAGCGGGGGGTCGTATACAATGAGCAGTTCTTC
TRBV5-1,TRBD1,TRBJ2-5,few,CASSLPGQGRETQYF,TGCGCCAGCAGCTTGCCGGGACAGGGAAGAGAGACCCAGTACTTC
TRBV7-2,NA,TRBJ2-5,NA,CASSPRIGLQETQYF,TGTGCCAGCAGCCCCCGAATTGGGCTGCAAGAGACCCAGTACTTC
TRBV20-1,NA,TRBJ2-3,NA,CSARQGDTQYF,TGCAGTGCTAGGCAGGGAGATACGCAGTATTTT
TRBV7-8,NA,TRBJ1-4,NA,CASSLARGATNEKLFF,TGTGCCAGCAGCTTAGCGCGAGGGGCAACTAATGAAAAACTGTTTTTT
TRBV7-2,NA,TRBJ2-2,many,CASSLRGGSGELFF,TGTGCCAGCAGCTTACGAGGGGGGTCCGGGGAGCTGTTTTTT
TRBV7-2,TRBD2,TRBJ2-3,many,CASSPRGGGWDTQYF,TGTGCCAGCAGCCCACGGGGGGGGGGCTGGGATACGCAGTATTTT
TRBV27,NA,TRBJ1-5,few,CASSLTYRAGNQPQHF,TGTGCCAGCAGTTTAACCTACAGGGCGGGCAATCAGCCCCAGCATTTT
TRBV7-9,NA,TRBJ2-2,NA,CASSSWHTKANTGELFF,TGTGCCAGCAGCTCGTGGCATACGAAAGCGAACACCGGGGAGCTGTTTTTT
TRBV7-2,NA,TRBJ2-5,NA,CASSPARLGLETQYF,TGTGCCAGCAGCCCAGCTCGTTTGGGCTTAGAGACCCAGTACTTC
TRBV6-1,TRBD1,TRBJ2-5,many,CASSEAGTGVLVTQYF,TGTGCCAGCAGTGAAGCCGGGACAGGGGTATTAGTGACCCAGTACTTC